Listed here are 10 T cell receptor beta chains from one sample, sequenced in a study of cytomegalovirus exposure and HLA in healthy donors. The primer mix had 60 Vbeta and 13 Jbeta primers. Measured with immunoSEQ multiplex PCR; TCRdb has only the in-frame clones, and not every one. Among approximately 160,000 clones listed, 68% were seen once. The material sequenced was PBMCs. Source of these receptors: a man aged 45-65 years in good health and CMV-seronegative.

Here the CDR3 reads CATSTDIPEAFF. As DNA, the CDR3 is TGTGCCACCAGCACCGACATTCCTGAAGCTTTCTTT. This rearrangement joins TRBV15 to TRBJ1-1; D not resolved. The CDR3 totals 12 residues. Germline assignment: CDR1 LNHNV and CDR2 YYDKDF (reference sequence). V was shortened by 4 bases and J by 6 bases, with 9 bases between the two germline ends.

The chain joins TRBV6-4 to TRBJ2-2, with D maybe TRBD1 (6 bases). The CDR3 runs 15 residues. The V gene's germline CDR1 is MRHNA and CDR2 SNTAGT. V was trimmed by 5 bases and J by 0 bases, leaving 10 bases between them. CDR3 in amino acids: CASSWTDANTGELFF. CDR3 bases: TGTGCCAGCAGTTGGACAGACGCGAACACCGGGGAGCTGTTTTTT.

The chain recombines TRBV19 with TRBJ1-1, with 7 positions matching TRBD1. The germline gives CDR1 LNHDA, CDR2 SQIVND (reference sequence). Unmatched junction bases numbered 9, after V lost 6 bases and J lost 5 bases. This CDR3 is built from 14 residues. The CDR3 DNA is TGTGCCAGTAGCGTTCAGGGGGGTAGTACTGAAGCTTTCTTT. Translating it yields CASSVQGGSTEAFF. The whole variable domain, remainder taken from reference TRBV19 and TRBJ1-1, is DGGITQSPKYLFRKEGQNVTLSCEQNLNHDAMYWYRQDPGQGLRLIYYSQIVNDFQKGDIAEGYSVSREKKESFPLTVTSAQKNPTAFYLCASSVQGGSTEAFFGQGTRLTVV.

The chain is built from TRBV7-3 and TRBJ2-5; 7 positions match TRBD1. Germline assignment: CDR1 SGHTA and CDR2 FQGTGA. The trim removed 4 bases at V and 2 bases at J, leaving 7 bases unmatched. The CDR3 has 15 residues. The CDR3 sequence is CASSSIRGPQETQYF. CDR3 DNA sequence: TGTGCCAGCAGCTCCATAAGGGGGCCTCAAGAGACCCAGTACTTC.

A single count supports this clone. This chain links TRBV5-1 with TRBJ2-3; TRBD2 matches at 15 bases. The CDR3 contains 17 residues. V lost 10 bases to trimming and J lost 4 bases; unmatched junction nucleotides: 13. Per germline, CDR1 SGHRS and CDR2 YFSETQ. The CDR3 here is CASQAGLAGGPPDTQYF. The CDR3 nucleotides read TGCGCCTCCCAGGCTGGACTAGCGGGGGGGCCGCCAGATACGCAGTATTTT.

The rearrangement joins TRBV19 to TRBJ2-5; no clear D gene. The germline V gene encodes CDR1 LNHDA and CDR2 SQIVND (reference sequence). V lost 3 bases and J lost 2, with 7 bases in between. CDR3 length equals 13 residues. The CDR3 nucleotides read TGTGCCAGTAGTATGGGCCCGCAAGAGACCCAGTACTTC. The encoded protein is CASSMGPQETQYF.

The chain has TRBV5-1 and TRBJ1-1; D gene unclear. In germline, CDR1 is SGHRS, CDR2 YFSETQ. The CDR3 is 13 residues long. With 3 bases removed from V and 3 bases from J, the gap between germline ends came to 9 bases. CDR3 residues: CASSSTRDTEAFF. CDR3 in DNA: TGCGCCAGCAGCTCGACCCGGGACACTGAAGCTTTCTTT.

In regard to this clone: In the same sample, other DNA sequences code for this CDR3. V and J are TRBV4-3 and TRBJ2-2; D possibly corresponds to TRBD2 (6 bases). This CDR3 is 16 amino acids long. Trimming pared 0 bases from V and 5 bases from J, leaving 13 bases between. The germline V gene encodes CDR1 LGHNA and CDR2 YSLEER. The CDR3 DNA reads TGCGCCAGCAGCCAAGATCTGGGGGGTGGAACCGGGGAGCTGTTTTTT. Protein: CASSQDLGGGTGELFF.

This clone showed up just a few times. This chain uses TRBV14 with TRBJ1-4, with D possibly matching TRBD1 (5 bases). The germline V gene encodes CDR1 SGHDN and CDR2 FVKESK. The CDR3 contains 14 residues. V shed 6 bases and J shed 8 bases, with 16 bases lying between them. The CDR3 loop reads CASSLGGLREKLFF. CDR3 in DNA: TGTGCCAGCAGTTTGGGGGGTCTGCGAGAAAAACTGTTTTTT.

The V gene is TRBV28, the J gene TRBJ2-5, with D perhaps matching TRBD1 (7 bases). This CDR3 has 15 amino acids. Trimming took 6 bases from V and 7 from J, leaving 21 bases between them. Per the germline V gene, CDR1 is MDHEN and CDR2 is SYDVKM. The CDR3 spells CASSVPLAQGGTQYF. CDR3 nucleotides: TGTGCCAGCAGCGTACCGTTAGCCCAGGGGGGGACCCAGTACTTC.